The subject of this entry is one T cell receptor beta chain. Its specificity is unknown. At one end, the junction sequence differs from germline, possibly due to a read error. The sample originates from a study of response to subunit inactivated influenza vaccine. Study-wide results and caveats: Each seasonal influenza vaccination recruits few new T cells, the authors suggested.

This CDR3 region has 12 residues. CDR1 is SQVTM and CDR2 is ANQGSEA in the germline V gene. Each CDR3 protein gets one entry after TCRdb re-called the RT-PCR reads with MiXCR. The sample shows about 610,000 distinct CDR3 sequences, 11% to 15% of them seen only once. This chain connects TRBV29-1 to TRBJ1-5; no clear D gene. This TCR was sampled from a man in his fifties or sixties who received an inactivated influenza vaccine. The sequencing here drew on PBMCs from blood, taken less than 13 days after vaccination. CDR3 nucleotides: TGCAGCGTTGAAGACAGCAACCAGCCCCAGCATTTT. Its protein product is CSVEDSNQPQHF.